The entry below describes one T cell receptor (beta chain). Its antigen is not identified. Unique molecular identifiers were used to barcode this TCRbeta library. MiXCR was run by TCRdb on the PCR reads, yielding one entry per CDR3 protein. The table records some 600,000 distinct CDR3 sequences, 13% of them present only once. These data belong to a study of T-cell reconstitution after alpha-beta-depleted transplantation in children. Study-wide results and limits: When one year had passed after transplant, most T-cell counts and diversity came from newly produced T cells. Reportedly, roughly two months post-transplant, alpha-beta T cells arose from several hundred expanded graft clones.

Germline-derived CDR1 and CDR2 are SQVTM and ANQGSEA. V was pared by 8 bases and J by 2 bases, with 20 bases between. This CDR3 contains 15 residues. The clonotype was recovered from a male patient aged 10-17 years who had a stem cell transplant for acute myeloid leukemia, so the T cells may come from the graft donor. The specimen was PBMCs, mostly from graft donor cells, collected 360 days after TCRalphabeta/CD19-depleted stem cell transplant. The chain combines TRBV29-1 with TRBJ2-3; no definite D call. CDR3 sequence reads: CSSLTAPQPTDTQYF. The DNA for the CDR3 is TGCAGCTCCCTCACGGCACCCCAGCCCACAGATACGCAGTATTTT.